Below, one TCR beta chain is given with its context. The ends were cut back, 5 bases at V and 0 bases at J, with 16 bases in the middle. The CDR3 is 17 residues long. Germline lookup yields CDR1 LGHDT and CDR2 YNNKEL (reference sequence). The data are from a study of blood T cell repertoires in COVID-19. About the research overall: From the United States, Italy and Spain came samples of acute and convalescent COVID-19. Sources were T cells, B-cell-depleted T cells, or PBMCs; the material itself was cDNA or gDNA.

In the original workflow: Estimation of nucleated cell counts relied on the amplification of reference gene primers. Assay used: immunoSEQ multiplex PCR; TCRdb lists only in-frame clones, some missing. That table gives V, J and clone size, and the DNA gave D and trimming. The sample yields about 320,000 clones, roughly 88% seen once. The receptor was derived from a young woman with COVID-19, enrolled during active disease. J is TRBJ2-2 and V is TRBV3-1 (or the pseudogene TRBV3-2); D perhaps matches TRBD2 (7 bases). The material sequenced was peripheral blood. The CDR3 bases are TGTGCCAGCAGCGGTCTGGGGGGGCGGACGAACACCGGGGAGCTGTTTTTT. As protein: CASSGLGGRTNTGELFF.